The rows below give T cell receptor beta chains drawn from one sample of a study of CD8+CD57+ T cells in acquired aplastic anemia. TCRdb reprocessed the reads via MiXCR and lists one record per CDR3 protein. The sample includes around 210,000 distinct CDR3 sequences, 65% of them seen just once. Sequenced sample: sorted CD4+, CD8+, or CD8+CD57+ T cells (not recorded which) from PBMCs. The receptors come from a human donor with aplastic anemia. The conserved cysteine and the conserved F or W are not part of the CDR3 here.

V: TRBV24-1; J: TRBJ2-1; CDR3: ATSDRLEAIDEQF
V: TRBV11-3; J: TRBJ2-7; CDR3: ASSGTGGDSSYEQY
V: TRBV2; J: TRBJ1-6; CDR3: ASRPDTGNSPLH
V: TRBV20-1; J: TRBJ2-7; CDR3: SARDRRATYEQY
V: TRBV12-3/TRBV12-4; J: TRBJ2-1; CDR3: ASSHLAEQF
V: TRBV7-9; J: TRBJ1-6; CDR3: ASRPPGGFGSPLH
V: TRBV7-9; J: TRBJ2-5; CDR3: ASSSSLAGEPETQY
V: TRBV5-6; J: TRBJ2-3; CDR3: ASSLRGATSTDTQY
V: TRBV19; J: TRBJ2-7; CDR3: ASSIQMMGEYEQY
V: TRBV10-2; J: TRBJ2-5; CDR3: ASSAMTGGRETQY
V: TRBV19; J: TRBJ1-2; CDR3: ASSVQSDNNYGYT
V: TRBV6-5; J: TRBJ2-7; CDR3: ASSSAGSYEQY
V: TRBV20-1; J: TRBJ1-6; CDR3: SARVHQGGVSNSPLH
V: TRBV3-1; J: TRBJ2-6; CDR3: ASSQDMLAGGPGANVLT
V: TRBV10-3; J: TRBJ1-6; CDR3: AIRPGQGASDNSPLH
V: TRBV10-1; J: TRBJ1-2; CDR3: ASRRTGLYYGYT
V: TRBV7-6; J: TRBJ2-3; CDR3: ASSLGAGNTDTQY
V: TRBV7-9; J: TRBJ1-6; CDR3: ASSEGWGAGNSPLH
V: TRBV10-3; J: TRBJ1-3; CDR3: AISQVVGGSRSGNTIY
V: TRBV7-2; J: TRBJ2-5; CDR3: ASSVAREETQY
V: TRBV27; J: TRBJ1-5; CDR3: ASRQGNQPQH
V: TRBV11-1; J: TRBJ2-5; CDR3: ASSQGRGVQETQY